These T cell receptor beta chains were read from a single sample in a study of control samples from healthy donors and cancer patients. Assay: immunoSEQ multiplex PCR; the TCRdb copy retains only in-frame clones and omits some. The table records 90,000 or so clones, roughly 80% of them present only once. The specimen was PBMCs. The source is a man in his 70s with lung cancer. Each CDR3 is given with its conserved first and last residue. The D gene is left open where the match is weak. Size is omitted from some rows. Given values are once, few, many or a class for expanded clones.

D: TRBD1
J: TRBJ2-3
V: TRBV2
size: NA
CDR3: CASRRDRGPDTQYF
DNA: TGTGCCAGCAGGCGGGACAGGGGTCCAGATACGCAGTATTTT

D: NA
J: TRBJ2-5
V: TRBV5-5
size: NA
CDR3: CASSLGGGRETQYF
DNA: TGTGCCAGCAGCTTGGGTGGGGGGAGGGAGACCCAGTACTTC

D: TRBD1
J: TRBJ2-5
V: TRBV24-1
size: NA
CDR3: CATSDVGQGGETQYF
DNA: TGTGCCACCAGTGATGTAGGACAGGGCGGAGAGACCCAGTACTTC

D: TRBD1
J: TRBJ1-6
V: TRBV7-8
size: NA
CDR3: CASSLAFTGEGSPLHF
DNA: TGTGCCAGCAGCTTAGCGTTCACAGGGGAAGGTTCACCCCTCCACTTT

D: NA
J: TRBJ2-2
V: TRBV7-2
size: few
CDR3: CASSAYTGELFF
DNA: TGTGCCAGCAGCGCATACACCGGGGAGCTGTTTTTT

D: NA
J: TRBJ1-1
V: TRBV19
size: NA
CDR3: CATTPTGMNTEAFF
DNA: TGTGCCACCACCCCAACAGGTATGAACACTGAAGCTTTCTTT

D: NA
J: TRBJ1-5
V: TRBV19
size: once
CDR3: CASSITTVSNQPQHF
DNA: TGTGCCAGTAGTATAACAACGGTCAGCAATCAGCCCCAGCATTTT

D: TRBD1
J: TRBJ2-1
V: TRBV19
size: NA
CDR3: CASSIGTGVGNEQFF
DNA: TGTGCCAGTAGTATAGGGACAGGGGTGGGGAATGAGCAGTTCTTC

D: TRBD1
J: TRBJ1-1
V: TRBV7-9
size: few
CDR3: CASSSPGTGIDGEAFF
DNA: TGTGCCAGCAGCTCACCCGGGACAGGGATAGACGGCGAAGCTTTCTTT

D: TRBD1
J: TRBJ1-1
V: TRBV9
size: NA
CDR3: CASSVGTGNTEAFF
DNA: TGTGCCAGCAGCGTAGGGACAGGAAACACTGAAGCTTTCTTT

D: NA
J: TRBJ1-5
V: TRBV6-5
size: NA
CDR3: CASSRYEQPQHF
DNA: TGTGCCAGCAGTAGGTATGAACAGCCCCAGCATTTT

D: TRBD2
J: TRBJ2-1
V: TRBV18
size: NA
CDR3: CASSPPGLAAYNEQFF
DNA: TGTGCCAGCTCACCCCCGGGACTAGCGGCATACAATGAGCAGTTCTTC

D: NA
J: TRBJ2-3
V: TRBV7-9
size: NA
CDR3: CASSSDYRATDTQYF
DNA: TGTGCCAGCAGCTCGGACTATCGGGCCACAGATACGCAGTATTTT

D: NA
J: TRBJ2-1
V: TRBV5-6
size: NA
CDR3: CASSLEQGNPYNEQFF
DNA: TGTGCCAGCAGCTTGGAGCAGGGAAACCCCTACAATGAGCAGTTCTTC

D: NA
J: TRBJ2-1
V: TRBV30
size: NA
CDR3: CARRGSYNEQFF
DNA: TGTGCCCGGCGTGGTTCATACAATGAGCAGTTCTTC

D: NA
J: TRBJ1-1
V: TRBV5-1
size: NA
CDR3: CASSLEGLGRDGTMNTEAFF
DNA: TGCGCCAGCAGCTTGGAGGGTCTCGGCAGAGACGGAACAATGAACACTGAAGCTTTCTTT

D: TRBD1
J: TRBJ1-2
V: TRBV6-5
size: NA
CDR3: CASSYSYGTAYGYTF
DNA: TGTGCCAGCAGTTACTCGTATGGGACAGCATATGGCTACACCTTC

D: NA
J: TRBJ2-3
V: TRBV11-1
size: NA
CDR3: CASSRPSTDTQYF
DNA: TGTGCCAGCAGCCGGCCTAGCACAGATACGCAGTATTTT

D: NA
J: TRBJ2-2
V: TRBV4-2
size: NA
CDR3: CASSQELGGHGELFF
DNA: TGTGCCAGCAGCCAAGAACTCGGCGGTCACGGGGAGCTGTTTTTT

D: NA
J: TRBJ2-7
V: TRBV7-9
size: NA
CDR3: CASSPNMQAQHEQYF
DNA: TGTGCCAGCAGCCCTAATATGCAGGCTCAACACGAGCAGTACTTC

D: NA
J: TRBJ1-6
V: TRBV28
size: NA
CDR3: CAIGFGHNSPLHF
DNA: TGTGCCATTGGGTTTGGCCATAATTCACCCCTCCACTTT

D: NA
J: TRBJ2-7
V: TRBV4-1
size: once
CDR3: CASSQGLRGYEQYF
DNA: TGCGCCAGCAGCCAAGGACTAAGGGGTTACGAGCAGTACTTC

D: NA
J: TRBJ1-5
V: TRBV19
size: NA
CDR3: CASKGPGRNQPQHF
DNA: TGTGCCAGTAAGGGCCCAGGGCGCAATCAGCCCCAGCATTTT

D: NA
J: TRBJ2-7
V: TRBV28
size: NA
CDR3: CASRGAGQGFSYEQYF
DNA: TGTGCCAGCAGAGGGGCTGGGCAGGGGTTCTCCTACGAGCAGTACTTC

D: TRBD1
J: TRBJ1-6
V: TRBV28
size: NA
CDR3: CASSLIKGTVFSPLHF
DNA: TGTGCCAGCAGTTTGATCAAAGGGACAGTCTTTTCACCCCTCCACTTT

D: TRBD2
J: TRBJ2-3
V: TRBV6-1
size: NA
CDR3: CASSEVRGARTDTQYF
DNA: TGTGCCAGCAGTGAAGTGCGGGGGGCCCGCACAGATACGCAGTATTTT

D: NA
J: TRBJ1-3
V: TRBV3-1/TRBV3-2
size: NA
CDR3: CASSPTGRSSGNTIYF
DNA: TGTGCCAGCAGTCCTACGGGACGTAGCTCTGGAAACACCATATATTTT

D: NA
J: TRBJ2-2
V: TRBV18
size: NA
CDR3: CASSPTRGNTGELFF
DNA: TGTGCCAGCTCACCCACAAGGGGGAACACCGGGGAGCTGTTTTTT

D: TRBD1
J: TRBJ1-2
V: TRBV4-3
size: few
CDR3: CASSHGGQGAGGYTF
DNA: TGCGCCAGCAGCCACGGTGGGCAGGGGGCGGGAGGCTACACCTTC

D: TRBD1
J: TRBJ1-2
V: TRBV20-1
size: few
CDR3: CSATDRAGYTF
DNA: TGCAGTGCTACTGACAGGGCGGGCTACACCTTC

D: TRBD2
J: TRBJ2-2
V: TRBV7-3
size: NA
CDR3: CASSSYTSGGPTGELFF
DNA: TGTGCCAGCAGCTCCTACACTAGCGGGGGACCAACCGGGGAGCTGTTTTTT

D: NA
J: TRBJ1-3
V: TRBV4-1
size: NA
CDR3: CASSQDSGQRNSGNTIYF
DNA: TGCGCCAGCAGCCAAGACTCCGGACAAAGAAACTCTGGAAACACCATATATTTT

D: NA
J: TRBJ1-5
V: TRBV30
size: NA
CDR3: CAWSVRGRGNQPQHF
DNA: TGTGCCTGGAGTGTACGGGGTAGGGGCAATCAGCCCCAGCATTTT

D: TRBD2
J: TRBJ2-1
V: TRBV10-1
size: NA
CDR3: CASSNLAGAYNEQFF
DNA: TGCGCCAGCAGTAACCTAGCGGGGGCCTACAATGAGCAGTTCTTC

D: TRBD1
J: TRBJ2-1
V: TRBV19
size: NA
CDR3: CASSTIPGQSSYNEQFF
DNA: TGTGCCAGTAGTACCATTCCGGGACAGAGCTCCTACAATGAGCAGTTCTTC

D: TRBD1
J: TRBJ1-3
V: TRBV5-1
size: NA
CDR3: CASSPGGSGNTIYF
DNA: TGCGCCAGCAGCCCAGGGGGCTCTGGAAACACCATATATTTT

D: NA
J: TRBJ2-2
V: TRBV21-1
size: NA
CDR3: CASSKGQGKTGELFF
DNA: TGTGCCAGCAGCAAAGGACAGGGTAAAACCGGGGAGCTGTTTTTT

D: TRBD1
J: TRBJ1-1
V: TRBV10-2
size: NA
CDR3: CASSELPQGARNTEAFF
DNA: TGCGCCAGCAGTGAACTTCCACAGGGGGCGCGCAACACTGAAGCTTTCTTT

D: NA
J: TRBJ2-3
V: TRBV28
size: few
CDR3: CASSLSGQSTDTQYF
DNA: TGTGCCAGCAGTCTCTCGGGACAAAGCACAGATACGCAGTATTTT

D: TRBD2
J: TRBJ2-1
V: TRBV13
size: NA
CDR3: CASSFTTSGGAYNEQFF
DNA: TGTGCCAGCAGCTTCACAACTAGCGGGGGGGCCTACAATGAGCAGTTCTTC

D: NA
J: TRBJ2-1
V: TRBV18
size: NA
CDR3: CASSPLDSRSNEQFF
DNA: TGTGCCAGCTCACCACTAGATTCGAGGAGCAATGAGCAGTTCTTC

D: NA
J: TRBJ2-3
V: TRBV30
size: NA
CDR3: CAWSPSGGTDTQYF
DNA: TGTGCCTGGAGTCCATCCGGCGGCACAGATACGCAGTATTTT

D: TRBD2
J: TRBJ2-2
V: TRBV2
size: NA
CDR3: CASSDKPSGGRNTGELFF
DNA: TGTGCCAGCAGTGACAAGCCTAGCGGGGGGAGGAACACCGGGGAGCTGTTTTTT

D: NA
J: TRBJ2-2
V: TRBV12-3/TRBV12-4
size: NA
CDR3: CASSFRVGELFF
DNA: TGTGCCAGCAGTTTTCGAGTTGGGGAGCTGTTTTTT